One sample yielded the 2 T cell receptor beta chains listed below, sequenced in a study of T-cell memory formation after mild COVID-19. MiXCR, run by TCRdb on the 5' RACE reads, gives a single entry per CDR3 protein. Among roughly 200,000 distinct CDR3 sequences listed, roughly a fifth were seen once. The sample taken for sequencing was PBMCs or a T cell subset sorted from them (not recorded which). The receptors derive from an adult woman who had mild COVID-19 (a few samples of this study predate the infection). Cell type and time point are not known.

V is TRBV20-1 and J is TRBJ2-5; the match to TRBD2 covers 11 bases. The germline V gene encodes CDR1 DFQATT and CDR2 SNEGSKA (reference sequence). This CDR3 comprises 16 residues. The V and J ends lost 0 bases and 4 bases, in that order; junction bases with no gene match: 7. The DNA for the CDR3 is TGCAGTGCTAGAGACGGGGGACTAGCGGAGACAGAGACCCAGTACTTC. It is translated as CSARDGGLAETETQYF.

This rearrangement joins TRBV12-3 or TRBV12-4 to TRBJ2-5; TRBD2 matches at 12 bases. This CDR3 comprises 15 residues. The junction had 4 bases not matched to a gene; V was cut back by 4 bases and J by 4 bases. The CDR3 DNA follows: TGTGCCAGCAGTTCTCTAGCGGGGGGGCGAGAGACCCAGTACTTC. Translating gives CASSSLAGGRETQYF.